The clone carrying this T cell receptor (beta chain) was seen a handful of times. The entry originates in a study of T-cell reconstitution after alpha-beta-depleted transplantation in children. Unique molecular identifiers featured in how the TCRbeta library was prepared. TCRdb ran MiXCR on the PCR reads and lists one entry per CDR3 protein. The repertoire includes 400,000 to 500,000 distinct CDR3 sequences, 11% of them detected once, and about 5% sits in the top ten. Germline values: CDR1 SGHRS, CDR2 YFSETQ. The V end lost 6 bases, the J end lost 1 base, and 22 bases lay between the germline ends. This CDR3 has 17 amino acids.

The material sequenced was PBMCs from the stem cell graft donor, taken from the stem cell graft. The receptor comes from a human donor who donated a stem cell graft to a child with acute myeloid leukemia. The chain carries TRBV5-1 and TRBJ2-5, with a tentative D call TRBD2 (7 bases). The CDR3 region has the DNA TGCGCCAGCACCATCGATGGGGGGGGCCTGGGCCAAGAGACCCAGTACTTC. Amino acid sequence: CASTIDGGGLGQETQYF.